What follows are 17 T cell receptor beta chains derived from one specimen sequenced in a study of blood T cell repertoires in COVID-19. The protocol was immunoSEQ multiplex PCR, while the TCRdb copy is restricted to in-frame clones and leaves out a portion. The data show 70,000 to 95,000 clones, 89% seen once. The sample was peripheral blood. The receptor set was obtained from a man between 50 and 59 years old with COVID-19, enrolled during active disease.

The chain recombines TRBV30 with TRBJ2-2; D may be TRBD1 (6 bases). V dropped 0 bases and J dropped 8 bases, with 16 bases sitting between them. In germline, CDR1 is GTSNPN, CDR2 SVGIG (reference sequence). CDR3 size: 15 residues. The CDR3 DNA sequence: TGTGCCTGGAGTGTGGATCCGTGGGGGCCGGGGGAGCTGTTTTTT. Protein product: CAWSVDPWGPGELFF.

J is TRBJ1-1 and V is TRBV9; D may be TRBD1 (6 bases). This CDR3 has 14 residues. V was pared by 4 bases and J by 0 bases, with 10 bases between. The V gene's germline CDR1 is SGDLS and CDR2 YYNGEE. As DNA, the CDR3 is TGTGCCAGCAGCCCGGGGGGCCTGAACACTGAAGCTTTCTTT. This encodes CASSPGGLNTEAFF.

The chain joins TRBV5-4 to TRBJ1-5; D possibly corresponds to TRBD1 (5 bases). Trimming stripped 4 bases from V and 7 bases from J, with 15 bases between. The CDR3 has 14 residues. Germline V gives CDR1 SGHNT, CDR2 YYREEE (reference sequence). The CDR3 loop is CASSQREGWQPQHF. For the CDR3, the DNA is TGTGCCAGCAGCCAGCGGGAGGGGTGGCAGCCCCAGCATTTT.

The V call is TRBV9, the J call TRBJ2-5; D call uncertain. This CDR3 contains 14 residues. Germline values: CDR1 SGDLS, CDR2 YYNGEE. Trimming stripped 0 bases from V and 2 bases from J, with 8 bases between. The CDR3 loop reads CASSVAVSQETQYF. The CDR3 DNA reads TGTGCCAGCAGCGTAGCTGTTAGTCAAGAGACCCAGTACTTC. Combining the CDR3 with reference TRBV9 and TRBJ2-5 gives the whole variable domain DSGVTQTPKHLITATGQRVTLRCSPRSGDLSVYWYQQSLDQGLQFLIQYYNGEERAKGNILERFSAQQFPDLHSELNLSSLELGDSALYFCASSVAVSQETQYFGPGTRLLVL.

The chain recombines TRBV5-4 with TRBJ1-6; D is uncertain. Germline values: CDR1 SGHNT, CDR2 YYREEE (reference sequence). The V and J ends lost 0 bases and 0 bases respectively, with 7 bases between them. The CDR3 loop spans 16 amino acids. CDR3 sequence: CASSLDKRSYNSPLHF. CDR3 sequence (DNA): TGTGCCAGCAGCTTGGACAAACGCTCCTATAATTCACCCCTCCACTTT.

The chain joins TRBV28 to TRBJ2-1; 12 nucleotides line up with TRBD2. The CDR3 has 16 residues. Trimming cost V 1 base and J 8 bases; bases outside gene matches: 6. CDR1 is MDHEN and CDR2 is SYDVKM in the germline V gene. DNA for the CDR3: TGTGCCAGCAGTTTATTTCTAGCGGGGGGGTCACATGAGCAGTTCTTC. This encodes CASSLFLAGGSHEQFF.

This chain joins TRBV30 and TRBJ2-2; D perhaps matches TRBD1 (5 bases). V gave up 1 base and J gave up 7 bases, with 7 bases separating them. The CDR3 covers 12 residues. Per germline, CDR1 GTSNPN and CDR2 SVGIG (reference sequence). DNA of the CDR3: TGTGCCTGGAGTGCAGGGATCGGGGAGCTGTTTTTT. It translates to CAWSAGIGELFF.

Here the CDR3 reads CASSGRGDRYSEAFF. The CDR3 DNA is TGTGCCAGCAGCGGGCGGGGAGATCGGTACTCTGAAGCTTTCTTT. V is TRBV9 and J is TRBJ1-1, with no clear D. The germline gives CDR1 SGDLS, CDR2 YYNGEE. V was shortened by 3 bases and J by 6 bases, with 18 bases between the two germline ends. The CDR3 is 15 residues long.

The V call is TRBV7-8, the J call TRBJ1-5; D not certain. V dropped 4 bases and J dropped 0 bases, with 13 bases sitting between them. The CDR3 consists of 16 residues. Germline lookup yields CDR1 SGHVS and CDR2 FQNEAQ. CDR3 nucleotide sequence: TGTGCCAGCAGCTCCCGAGCGAGTTTTAGCAATCAGCCCCAGCATTTT. This gives the protein CASSSRASFSNQPQHF. Variable domain in full (rest from reference TRBV7-8 and TRBJ1-5): GAGVSQSPRYKVAKRGQDVALRCDPISGHVSLFWYQQALGQGPEFLTYFQNEAQLDKSGLPSDRFFAERPEGSVSTLKIQRTQQEDSAVYLCASSSRASFSNQPQHFGDGTRLSIL.

The CDR3 region has the DNA TGTCCTACCCTAGGCAGGGGCATGCAGCCCCAGCATTTT. It codes for CPTLGRGMQPQHF. This chain connects TRBV10-3 to TRBJ1-5; D might be TRBD1 (6 bases). This CDR3 comprises 13 residues. Looked up from germline, CDR1 is ENHRY and CDR2 is SYGVKD.

This clone appeared once. This chain links TRBV4-1 with TRBJ2-1; D perhaps matches TRBD1 (6 bases). This CDR3 comprises 15 residues. With 2 bases removed from V and 1 base from J, the gap between germline ends came to 9 bases. Germline CDR1 is MGHRA and CDR2 is YSYEKL. This CDR3 is CASSQNRVSYNEQFF. The CDR3, as DNA: TGCGCCAGCAGCCAAAACAGGGTTTCCTACAATGAGCAGTTCTTC.

The CDR3 loop reads CAWSVAGGAYGYTF. The DNA for the CDR3 is TGTGCCTGGAGTGTTGCGGGGGGCGCCTATGGCTACACCTTC. This chain links TRBV30 with TRBJ1-2; D perhaps matches TRBD1 (6 bases). Trimming removed 0 bases at V and 4 bases at J, with 12 bases between. The length of the CDR3 is 14 residues. In germline, CDR1 is GTSNPN, CDR2 SVGIG (reference sequence).

This chain joins TRBV7-2 and TRBJ1-1, with a weak D call TRBD1 (6 bases). CDR1 and CDR2 (germline): SGHTA, FQGNSA. The CDR3 covers 15 residues. The V gene lost 2 bases and the J gene lost 0 bases, with 10 bases spanning the gap. The CDR3 nucleotides read TGTGCCAGCAGCTTAAACAGGGTCATGAACACTGAAGCTTTCTTT. It encodes CASSLNRVMNTEAFF. Looking up the rest from reference TRBV7-2 and TRBJ1-1 gives the full variable domain: GAGVSQSPSNKVTEKGKDVELRCDPISGHTALYWYRQSLGQGLEFLIYFQGNSAPDKSGLPSDRFSAERTGGSVSTLTIQRTQQEDSAVYLCASSLNRVMNTEAFFGQGTRLTVV.

This rearrangement joins TRBV19 to TRBJ2-5; a possible D gene is TRBD1 (5 bases). Germline-derived CDR1 and CDR2 are LNHDA and SQIVND (reference sequence). This CDR3 is 13 amino acids long. V dropped 5 bases and J dropped 5 bases, with 12 bases sitting between them. The CDR3 coding sequence is TGTGCCAGTAGTCTCTCTGGGGCCGAGACCCAGTACTTC. Protein sequence: CASSLSGAETQYF.

The chain joins TRBV7-6 to TRBJ2-7, with 9 bases fitting TRBD2. The CDR3 is 16 residues long. Germline V lookup: CDR1 SGHVS, CDR2 FNYEAQ. V gave up 0 bases and J gave up 4 bases; unmatched junction bases: 7. The CDR3 bases are TGTGCCAGCAGCTTAGCGACTCGCGGGGGGGAGTACGAGCAGTACTTC. As protein: CASSLATRGGEYEQYF.

This clone was detected a few times. The genes are TRBV28 and TRBJ1-5; TRBD1 aligns across 8 bases. In germline, CDR1 is MDHEN, CDR2 SYDVKM. This CDR3 region has 13 residues. J gave up 7 bases and V 9 bases, and 8 bases lay outside the gene matches. CDR3 amino acids: CASKTGGNQPQHF. CDR3 nucleotide sequence: TGTGCCAGTAAAACAGGGGGAAACCAGCCCCAGCATTTT.

The J gene is TRBJ2-7, the V gene TRBV29-1, with 8 bases identical to TRBD1. Germline CDR1 and CDR2: SQVTM and ANQGSEA. The J segment lost 4 bases and the V segment lost 2 bases, leaving 4 bases of the junction unmatched. CDR3 length equals 13 residues. The CDR3 sequence is CSVENQGAYEQYF. The CDR3, as DNA: TGCAGCGTTGAAAACCAGGGGGCTTACGAGCAGTACTTC.